This T cell receptor beta chain derives from a study of vaccination and CD4 T cells after COVID-19. Study context: Post-vaccination samples were procured at a median of roughly 70 days following dose two (range 14 to 241). Study-level points and caveats: Vaccine-specific clones in convalescent patients were spike mono-reactive in 304 of 307 cases.

Sequence data for DNA of cultured CD4+ T cells were generated by the Oncomine TCR Beta short-read assay. It was cultured CD4+ T cells from which genomic DNA was extracted. TCRdb itself ran the PCR reads through MiXCR, one entry per CDR3 protein. The sample yields 10,000 to 15,000 distinct CDR3 sequences, about two thirds seen once. As for this clonotype: Its antigen is not identified.

Germline CDR1 and CDR2: ENHRY and SYGVKD. The CDR3 extends over 16 amino acids. V was cut by 8 bases and J by 0 bases, with 18 bases left in between. Treatment of the sample: approximately 11-day PBMC culture with coronavirus spike peptide pools or control peptides (ViraFEST assay). Scientists separated out CD4+ T cells through negative selection following 10 days in culture. The TCR comes from a human donor who had recovered from COVID-19. Sequences were obtained from CD4+ T cells from blood, cultured in vitro. The V gene is TRBV10-3, the J gene TRBJ2-3; D is possibly TRBD2 (6 bases). The CDR3 region is CAILKNGGTSTDTQYF. CDR3 nucleotide sequence: TGTGCCATCCTGAAAAACGGCGGGACTAGCACAGATACGCAGTATTTT.